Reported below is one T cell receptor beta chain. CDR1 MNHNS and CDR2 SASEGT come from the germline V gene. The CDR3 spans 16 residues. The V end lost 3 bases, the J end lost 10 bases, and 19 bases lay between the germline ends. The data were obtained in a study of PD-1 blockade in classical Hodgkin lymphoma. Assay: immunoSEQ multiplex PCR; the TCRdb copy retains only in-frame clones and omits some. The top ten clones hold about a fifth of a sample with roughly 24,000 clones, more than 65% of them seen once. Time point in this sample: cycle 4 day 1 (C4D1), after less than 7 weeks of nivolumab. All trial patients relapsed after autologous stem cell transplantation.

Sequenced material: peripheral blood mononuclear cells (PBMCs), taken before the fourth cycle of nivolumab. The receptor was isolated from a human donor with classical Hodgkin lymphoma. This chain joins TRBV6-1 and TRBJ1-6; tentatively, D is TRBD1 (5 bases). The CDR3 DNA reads TGTGCCAGCAGTGAGAAGGCTGGGGGGTTTATGTCACCCCTCCACTTT. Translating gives CASSEKAGGFMSPLHF.